The 30 T cell receptor beta chains below all came from one sample that was sequenced in a study of cytomegalovirus exposure and HLA in healthy donors. PCR was performed using 60 Vbeta and 13 Jbeta primers. Here immunoSEQ multiplex PCR was the method, and the copy in TCRdb shows in-frame clones only, minus some. Here the sample spans about 200,000 clones, roughly 85% being singletons. What was sequenced was PBMCs. The receptors stem from a man between 18 and 35 years old in good health and CMV-seronegative.

This clone was counted between two and nine times. V usage is TRBV6-5 and J usage is TRBJ1-2; D is undetermined. CDR1 and CDR2 from the germline V gene are MNHEY and SVGAGI. This CDR3 contains 14 residues. V was cut by 2 bases and J by 4 bases, with 11 bases left in between. The CDR3: CASSYQGGIYGYTF. DNA of the CDR3: TGTGCCAGCAGTTACCAAGGCGGAATCTATGGCTACACCTTC.

This clone was counted a few times. The chain uses TRBV11-3 and TRBJ2-7; no reliable D call. Trimming removed 0 bases at V and 3 bases at J, with 12 bases between. The CDR3 runs 15 residues. Looked up from germline, CDR1 is SGHNT and CDR2 is YENEEA. The CDR3 is CASSLDPVQDYEQYF. The CDR3 DNA reads TGTGCCAGCAGCTTAGACCCCGTCCAGGACTACGAGCAGTACTTC.

The CDR3 reads CASSSRDRNQPQHF. The CDR3 DNA reads as TGTGCCAGCAGCTCCCGGGACAGAAATCAGCCCCAGCATTTT. The chain is built from TRBV5-8 and TRBJ1-5, with 7 nucleotides matching TRBD1. CDR1 SGHTS and CDR2 YDEGEE come from the germline V gene. V lost 3 bases and J lost 4; bases outside the gene matches: 4. This CDR3 is built from 14 residues.

The chain recombines TRBV7-5 with TRBJ2-3; the table calls TRBD1, which could not be checked here. TRBV7-5 is described as a pseudogene. The CDR3 length is 14 residues. CDR3: CARSQGLSPDTQYF. In DNA form, the CDR3 reads TGTGCCAGAAGCCAGGGCCTCTCACCCGATACGCAGTATTTT.

The J gene is TRBJ1-2, the V gene TRBV7-3; TRBD1 matches 7 bases. The V gene's germline CDR1 is SGHTA and CDR2 FQGTGA. The length of the CDR3 is 15 residues. V gave up 0 bases and J gave up 6 bases; unmatched junction bases: 7. This CDR3 is CASSLTAETGDGYTF. The CDR3 DNA sequence: TGTGCCAGCAGCTTAACAGCTGAAACAGGGGATGGCTACACCTTC.

The rearrangement uses TRBV6-6 and TRBJ1-4; 8 nucleotides align to TRBD1. J lost 8 bases, V lost 2 bases, and 4 bases had no gene match. This CDR3 has 14 residues. Germline CDR1 MNHNY, CDR2 SVGAGI (reference sequence). CDR3 protein: CASSYGQGAEKLFF. The DNA of the CDR3 is TGTGCCAGCAGTTACGGGCAGGGGGCGGAAAAACTGTTTTTT.

A remark on this clone: The sample holds other DNA sequences that translate to the same CDR3. This chain joins TRBV28 and TRBJ2-7; 8 positions agree with TRBD1. The germline V gene encodes CDR1 MDHEN and CDR2 SYDVKM. This CDR3 is built from 17 residues. The junction had 11 bases not matched to a gene; V was cut back by 2 bases and J by 2 bases. The CDR3 bases are TGTGCCAGCAGTTTAGGTCCGGGGACAGGAAAAGCCTACGAGCAGTACTTC. This translates into CASSLGPGTGKAYEQYF.

The chain joins TRBV6-4 to TRBJ1-2, with D possibly TRBD1 on 5 matching bases. The CDR3 consists of 13 residues. Trimming stripped 0 bases from V and 8 bases from J, with 10 bases between. Germline V gene sequence: CDR1 MRHNA, CDR2 SNTAGT. CDR3 amino acids: CASSDSGRAGYTF. The DNA of the CDR3 is TGTGCCAGCAGTGACTCCGGCAGGGCGGGCTACACCTTC.

V gene TRBV6-1 combines with J gene TRBJ1-5, with TRBD1 matching 10 bases. From germline, CDR1 is MNHNS and CDR2 SASEGT. Unmatched junction bases numbered 7, after V lost 8 bases and J lost 6 bases. The CDR3 sequence is 14 residues long. This CDR3 reads CASWDRGKGQPQHF. The CDR3 nucleotides read TGTGCCAGCTGGGACAGGGGAAAGGGTCAGCCCCAGCATTTT.

This chain links TRBV30 with TRBJ1-6; D ambiguous. Between the trimmed V and J ends, which lost 6 bases and 7 bases, there was a span of 16 bases. Germline loops: CDR1 GTSNPN, CDR2 SVGIG (reference sequence). The CDR3 length is 14 residues. CDR3 DNA: TGTGCCTGTCAGTACGGGGTACAAAATTCACCCCTCCACTTT. Translating gives CACQYGVQNSPLHF.

V usage is TRBV9 and J usage is TRBJ2-3; 10 bases are a match to TRBD1. There are 16 residues in the CDR3. Germline V CDR1 and CDR2: SGDLS, YYNGEE. With 3 bases clipped from V and 6 bases from J, the junction kept 10 bases outside the gene matches. CDR3 amino acids: CASSARDRGSRDTQYF. CDR3 coding DNA: TGTGCCAGCAGCGCCCGGGACAGGGGATCTCGGGATACGCAGTATTTT.

V and J are TRBV18 and TRBJ2-7; 7 bases fit TRBD2. CDR3 length: 15 amino acids. Germline CDR1 reads KGHSH; CDR2 reads LQKENI. V gave up 1 base and J gave up 2 bases; unmatched junction bases: 5. The chain's CDR3 is CASSPQLAGAYEQYF. CDR3 coding DNA: TGTGCCAGCTCACCACAGTTAGCGGGTGCCTACGAGCAGTACTTC.

This rearrangement joins TRBV10-3 to TRBJ1-1; a possible D gene is TRBD1 (5 bases). Trimming stripped 3 bases from V and 0 bases from J, with 14 bases between. This CDR3 contains 16 residues. Germline lookup yields CDR1 ENHRY and CDR2 SYGVKD. The CDR3 reads CAISEPEQGVNTEAFF. CDR3 bases: TGTGCCATCAGTGAACCTGAGCAAGGGGTGAACACTGAAGCTTTCTTT.

The CDR3 is CASSQEQGPQNEQFF. DNA for the CDR3: TGTGCCAGCAGCCAAGAACAGGGACCCCAGAATGAGCAGTTCTTC. The J gene is TRBJ2-1, the V gene TRBV2, with a possible D match to TRBD1 (6 bases). The CDR3 spans 15 residues. Trimming left V 6 bases short and J 7 bases short, with 19 bases between. Germline CDR1 SNHLY, CDR2 FYNNEI.

The chain has TRBV7-2 and TRBJ2-2, with 10 bases that match TRBD1. The CDR3 has 14 amino acids. V lost 5 bases to trimming and J lost 6 bases; unmatched junction nucleotides: 3. Per the germline V gene, CDR1 is SGHTA and CDR2 is FQGNSA. The CDR3 nucleotides read TGTGCCAGCAGCGGACAGGGGGTCGCCGGGGAGCTGTTTTTT. The encoded protein is CASSGQGVAGELFF.

CDR3 coding DNA: TGTGCCAGCAGCCGGGGAGGCGCGGCGAACACTGAAGCTTTCTTT. It is translated as CASSRGGAANTEAFF. The rearrangement links TRBV7-3 to TRBJ1-1, with no clear D. V lost 5 bases and J lost 1, with 14 bases in between. Germline lookup yields CDR1 SGHTA and CDR2 FQGTGA. The CDR3 runs 15 residues. The whole variable domain, remainder taken from reference TRBV7-3 and TRBJ1-1, is GAGVSQTPSNKVTEKGKYVELRCDPISGHTALYWYRQSLGQGPEFLIYFQGTGAADDSGLPNDRFFAVRPEGSVSTLKIQRTERGDSAVYLCASSRGGAANTEAFFGQGTRLTVV.

This chain links TRBV29-1 with TRBJ1-5; a possible D gene is TRBD1 (5 bases). The CDR3 loop spans 12 amino acids. V was pared by 7 bases and J by 4 bases, with 11 bases between. From germline, CDR1 is SQVTM and CDR2 ANQGSEA. CDR3 sequence reads: CSASDRNQPQHF. In DNA form, the CDR3 reads TGCAGCGCGTCCGACAGAAATCAGCCCCAGCATTTT. Looking up the rest from reference TRBV29-1 and TRBJ1-5 gives the full variable domain: SAVISQKPSRDICQRGTSLTIQCQVDSQVTMMFWYRQQPGQSLTLIATANQGSEATYESGFVIDKFPISRPNLTFSTLTVSNMSPEDSSIYLCSASDRNQPQHFGDGTRLSIL.

The rearrangement joins TRBV19 to TRBJ2-7, with D possibly TRBD1 on 5 matching bases. V was clipped by 6 bases and J by 0 bases, with 9 bases between them. The CDR3 totals 13 residues. Germline CDR1 is LNHDA and CDR2 is SQIVND (reference sequence). The CDR3: CASSETDSYEQYF. The CDR3, as DNA: TGTGCCAGTAGCGAGACAGACTCCTACGAGCAGTACTTC.

Note on this clone: Distinct nucleotide sequences in the sample also encode this CDR3. The chain is built from TRBV6-5 and TRBJ2-3, with TRBD2 as a possible D gene (6 bases). Trimming pared 6 bases from V and 1 base from J, leaving 11 bases between. Germline values: CDR1 MNHEY, CDR2 SVGAGI. This CDR3 has 14 amino acids. This CDR3 reads CASRVTGGTDTQYF. The CDR3 bases are TGTGCCAGCAGAGTGACGGGGGGCACAGATACGCAGTATTTT.

This clone was found a few times. This chain joins TRBV6-5 and TRBJ1-5; 7 bases align to TRBD1. V lost 6 bases, J lost 7 bases, and 6 bases stayed unmatched. Germline CDR1 MNHEY, CDR2 SVGAGI. This CDR3 is built from 13 residues. This chain's CDR3 is CASRQGEDQPQHF. Written as DNA, the CDR3 is TGTGCCAGCAGGCAGGGGGAGGACCAGCCCCAGCATTTT.

The chain recombines TRBV28 with TRBJ2-7, with TRBD1 identical over 10 bases. The CDR3 contains 16 residues. V lost 1 base, J lost 3 bases, and 6 bases stayed unmatched. Germline assignment: CDR1 MDHEN and CDR2 SYDVKM. The CDR3 here is CASSLYSGTGDYEQYF. For the CDR3, the DNA is TGTGCCAGCAGTTTATACTCCGGGACAGGGGACTACGAGCAGTACTTC.

The V gene is TRBV19, the J gene TRBJ1-1; D is unresolved. The CDR3 totals 10 residues. Germline CDR1 is LNHDA and CDR2 is SQIVND (reference sequence). V lost 6 bases to trimming and J lost 9 bases, with 8 bases between them. The CDR3 reads CASREEKAFF. CDR3 bases: TGTGCCAGTAGGGAGGAGAAAGCTTTCTTT.

The count of this clone is one. The rearrangement joins TRBV7-9 to TRBJ1-2; 7 bases fit TRBD1. The CDR3 contains 16 residues. Per germline, CDR1 SEHNR and CDR2 FQNEAQ (reference sequence). Unmatched junction bases numbered 9, after V lost 1 base and J lost 4 bases. The CDR3 DNA sequence: TGTGCCAGCAGCTTAGTGGGACAGCTAAAATTCTATGGCTACACCTTC. Translating it yields CASSLVGQLKFYGYTF.

CDR3 in DNA: TGTGCCAGCAGGGGGGTGGGGGGTAGCACAGATACGCAGTATTTT. Translating gives CASRGVGGSTDTQYF. The chain combines TRBV6-1 with TRBJ2-3, with D tentatively TRBD2 (6 bases). Trimming cost V 6 bases and J 0 bases, with 13 bases left between them. The CDR3 sequence is 15 residues long. CDR1 is MNHNS and CDR2 is SASEGT in the germline V gene.

The chain couples TRBV25-1 to TRBJ1-2; no firm D call. V was trimmed by 5 bases and J by 1 base, leaving 11 bases between them. Germline values: CDR1 MGHDK, CDR2 SYGVNS. The CDR3 is made up of 14 amino acids. This CDR3 reads CASSPESINYGYTF. The CDR3 DNA reads as TGTGCCAGCAGTCCGGAGTCTATTAACTATGGCTACACCTTC.

The chain employs TRBV2 and TRBJ2-7, with 8 bases lining up with TRBD1. CDR1 SNHLY and CDR2 FYNNEI come from the germline V gene. J lost 3 bases, V lost 6 bases, and 4 bases had no gene match. The CDR3 sequence is 13 residues long. CDR3: CASRGTGIYEQYF. For the CDR3, the DNA is TGTGCCAGCAGGGGGACAGGCATCTACGAGCAGTACTTC.

This chain connects TRBV9 to TRBJ2-1; D unclear. CDR1 is SGDLS and CDR2 is YYNGEE in the germline V gene. This CDR3 contains 19 residues. The V gene lost 0 bases and the J gene lost 0 bases, with 19 bases spanning the gap. CDR3 in amino acids: CASSVDASAIGSSYNEQFF. CDR3 nucleotide sequence: TGTGCCAGCAGCGTAGACGCCAGCGCGATCGGTAGCTCCTACAATGAGCAGTTCTTC.

The V gene is TRBV28, the J gene TRBJ2-2, with TRBD2 as a possible D gene (5 bases). Germline V CDR1 and CDR2: MDHEN, SYDVKM. CDR3 length: 14 residues. V lost 4 bases, J lost 4 bases, and 10 bases lay in between. For the CDR3, the DNA is TGTGCCAGCAGTTCTGAGGGCTCCACCGGGGAGCTGTTTTTT. Translated: CASSSEGSTGELFF.

The rearrangement links TRBV9 to TRBJ1-3; tentative D call: TRBD1 (5 bases). This CDR3 is 15 amino acids long. CDR1 SGDLS and CDR2 YYNGEE come from the germline V gene. V was cut by 0 bases and J by 0 bases, with 7 bases left in between. In DNA form, the CDR3 reads TGTGCCAGCAGCGTAGCCGACAGCTCTGGAAACACCATATATTTT. This sequence encodes CASSVADSSGNTIYF.

The chain couples TRBV7-2 to TRBJ1-6; D is unresolved. V lost 1 base and J 9 bases, leaving 13 bases between the germline ends. Germline values: CDR1 SGHTA, CDR2 FQGNSA. The CDR3 loop spans 15 amino acids. CDR3 sequence reads: CASSLESVLASPLHF. CDR3 coding DNA: TGTGCCAGCAGCTTAGAGTCAGTTTTAGCTTCACCCCTCCACTTT.